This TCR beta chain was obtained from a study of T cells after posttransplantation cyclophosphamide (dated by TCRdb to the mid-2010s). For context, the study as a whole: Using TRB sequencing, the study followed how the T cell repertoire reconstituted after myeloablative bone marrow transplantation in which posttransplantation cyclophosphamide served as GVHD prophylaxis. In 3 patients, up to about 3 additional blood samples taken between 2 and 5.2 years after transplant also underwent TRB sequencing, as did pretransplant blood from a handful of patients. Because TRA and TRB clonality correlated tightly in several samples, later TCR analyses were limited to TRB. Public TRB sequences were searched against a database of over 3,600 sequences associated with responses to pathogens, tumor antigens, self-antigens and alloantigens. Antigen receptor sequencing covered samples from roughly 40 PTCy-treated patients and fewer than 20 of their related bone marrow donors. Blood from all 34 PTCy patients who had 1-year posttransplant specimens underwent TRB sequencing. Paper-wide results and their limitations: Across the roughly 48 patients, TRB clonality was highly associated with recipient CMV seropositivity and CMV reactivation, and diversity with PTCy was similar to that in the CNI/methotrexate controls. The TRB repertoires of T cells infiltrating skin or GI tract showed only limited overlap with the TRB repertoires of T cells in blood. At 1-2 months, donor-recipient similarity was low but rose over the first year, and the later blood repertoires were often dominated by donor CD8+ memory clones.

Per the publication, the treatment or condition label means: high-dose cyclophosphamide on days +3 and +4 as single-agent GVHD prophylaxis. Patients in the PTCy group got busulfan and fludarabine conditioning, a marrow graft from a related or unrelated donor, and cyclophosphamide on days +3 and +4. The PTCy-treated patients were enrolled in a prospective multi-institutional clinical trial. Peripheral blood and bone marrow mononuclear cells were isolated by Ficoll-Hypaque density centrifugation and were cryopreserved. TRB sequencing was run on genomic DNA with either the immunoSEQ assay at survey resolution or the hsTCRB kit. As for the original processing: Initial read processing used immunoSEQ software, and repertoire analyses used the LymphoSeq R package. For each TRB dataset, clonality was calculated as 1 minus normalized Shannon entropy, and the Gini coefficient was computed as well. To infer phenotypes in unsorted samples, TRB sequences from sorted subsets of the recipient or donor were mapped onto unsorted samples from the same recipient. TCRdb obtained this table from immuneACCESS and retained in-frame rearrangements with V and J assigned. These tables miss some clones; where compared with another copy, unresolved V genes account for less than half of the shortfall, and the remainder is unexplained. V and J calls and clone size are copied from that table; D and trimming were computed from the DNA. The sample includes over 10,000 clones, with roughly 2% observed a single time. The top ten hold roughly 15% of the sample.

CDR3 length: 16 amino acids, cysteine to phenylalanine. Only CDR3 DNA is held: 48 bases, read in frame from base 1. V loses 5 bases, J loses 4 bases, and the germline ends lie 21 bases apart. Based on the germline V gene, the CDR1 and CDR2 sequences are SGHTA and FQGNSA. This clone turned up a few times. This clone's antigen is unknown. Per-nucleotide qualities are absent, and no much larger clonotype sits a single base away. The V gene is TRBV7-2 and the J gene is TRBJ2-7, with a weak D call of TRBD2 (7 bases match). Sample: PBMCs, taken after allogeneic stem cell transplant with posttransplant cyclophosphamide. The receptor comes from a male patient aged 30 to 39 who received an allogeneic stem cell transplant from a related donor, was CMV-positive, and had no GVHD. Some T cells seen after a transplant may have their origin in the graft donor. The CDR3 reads CASSTPIGGGPYEQYF. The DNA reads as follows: TGTGCCAGCAGCACGCCAATAGGGGGAGGGCCTTACGAGCAGTACTTC.